Presented here are 10 T cell receptor beta chains from one specimen sequenced in a study of blood T cell repertoires in COVID-19. Repertoires were generated with immunoSEQ multiplex PCR, while TCRdb's copy carries only in-frame clones and drops some. The sample consists of about 310,000 clones, nearly 90% of them appearing once. Sequenced material: peripheral blood. The receptors derive from a woman aged 35 to 49 with COVID-19, enrolled during active disease.

The J gene is TRBJ2-2, the V gene TRBV9; 7 bases fit TRBD1. The CDR3 is 15 residues long. The V segment lost 4 bases and the J segment 4 bases; nucleotides outside the gene matches: 7. Germline CDR1 and CDR2: SGDLS and YYNGEE. The CDR3 loop is CASSSMTGITGELFF. The CDR3 DNA sequence: TGTGCCAGCAGCTCGATGACAGGGATCACCGGGGAGCTGTTTTTT.

This chain uses TRBV7-2 with TRBJ1-5; 7 nucleotides align to TRBD1. This CDR3 contains 17 residues. Germline values: CDR1 SGHTA, CDR2 FQGNSA. V gave up 0 bases and J gave up 0 bases; unmatched junction bases: 5. CDR3: CASSLAAGGYSNQPQHF. The CDR3 region has the DNA TGTGCCAGCAGCTTAGCGGCAGGGGGTTATAGCAATCAGCCCCAGCATTTT.

In regard to this clone: One junction end disagrees with the germline gene, perhaps due to a read error. This chain joins TRBV19 and TRBJ1-5; unclear D gene. Germline CDR1 LNHDA, CDR2 SQIVND (reference sequence). The CDR3 is 14 amino acids. DNA for the CDR3: TGTGCCAGTACTATAGACGGTCGCAATCAGCCCCAGCATTTT. It specifies CASTIDGRNQPQHF.

The chain combines TRBV3-1 (or the pseudogene TRBV3-2) with TRBJ2-5; D uncertain. CDR3 size: 14 residues. CDR1 LGHDT and CDR2 YNNKEL come from the germline V gene (reference sequence). V was pared by 5 bases and J by 5 bases, with 15 bases between. The CDR3 bases are TGTGCCAGCAGCTTACTCGACACACCGGAGACCCAGTACTTC. This sequence encodes CASSLLDTPETQYF.

The J gene is TRBJ2-1, the V gene TRBV11-3, with D possibly TRBD2 on 5 matching bases. V was trimmed by 0 bases and J by 9 bases, leaving 12 bases between them. CDR3 length equals 14 residues. Germline lookup yields CDR1 SGHNT and CDR2 YENEEA. The CDR3 nucleotides are TGTGCCAGCAGCTTAGATCGCGTTGGAGGTGAGCAGTTCTTC. Translating gives CASSLDRVGGEQFF.

This clone was seen only once. The rearrangement uses TRBV20-1 and TRBJ2-3; D remains ambiguous. The germline CDR1 and CDR2 sequences are DFQATT and SNEGSKA (reference sequence). Deletions cut 3 bases from V and 6 bases from J, with 7 bases between. CDR3 length: 11 residues. CDR3 nucleotide sequence: TGCAGTGCTAGTCATCGGGATACGCAGTATTTT. It is translated as CSASHRDTQYF.

This chain joins TRBV28 and TRBJ2-1; 11 bases are a match to TRBD2. CDR1 is MDHEN, CDR2 SYDVKM, per germline. Trimming at V came to 6 bases and at J to 5 bases, leaving 6 bases not matched to a gene. This CDR3 contains 15 residues. The CDR3 DNA reads TGTGCCAGCAGCCCTACTAGCGGGGGCCACAATGAGCAGTTCTTC. Protein product: CASSPTSGGHNEQFF.

The chain has TRBV3-1 (or the pseudogene TRBV3-2) and TRBJ2-7; no reliable D call. The length of the CDR3 is 16 residues. Germline V CDR1 and CDR2: LGHDT, YNNKEL (reference sequence). V lost 0 bases and J 0 bases, leaving 12 bases between the germline ends. CDR3 DNA: TGTGCCAGCAGCCAAGACCCTTTGACACTCTCCTACGAGCAGTACTTC. Protein sequence: CASSQDPLTLSYEQYF.

The rearrangement joins TRBV10-3 to TRBJ1-5, with 7 bases that match TRBD1. The germline CDR1 and CDR2 sequences are ENHRY and SYGVKD. After removal of 2 bases from V and 7 bases from J, the junction contained 8 bases not matched to a gene. The CDR3 is 15 residues long. This CDR3 is CAISEDRAPSQPQHF. In DNA form, the CDR3 reads TGTGCCATCAGTGAGGACAGGGCCCCAAGCCAGCCCCAGCATTTT.

The CDR3 DNA is TGTGCCAGCAGTTCGGGACAGGGCACTGAAGCTTTCTTT. Translating it yields CASSSGQGTEAFF. The chain employs TRBV28 and TRBJ1-1; 9 nucleotides align to TRBD1. The CDR3 sequence is 13 residues long. V gave up 4 bases and J gave up 4 bases; unmatched junction bases: 1. Germline V gene lookup returns CDR1 MDHEN and CDR2 SYDVKM.